The 26 T cell receptor beta chains below were found in one sample sequenced in a study of response to subunit inactivated influenza vaccine. TCRdb reprocessed the RT-PCR reads with MiXCR, giving one entry per CDR3 protein. The data contain more than 600,000 distinct CDR3 sequences, about 18% of them singletons. Sequences were derived from PBMCs from blood, sampled around 5 days after vaccination. Receptors were obtained from a man between 50 and 59 years old who received an inactivated influenza vaccine.

The genes are TRBV12-3 or TRBV12-4 and TRBJ2-2; D not certain. The CDR3 runs to 11 residues. The V and J ends lost 8 bases and 5 bases respectively, with 6 bases between them. The CDR3 here is CASHGTGELFF. Written as DNA, the CDR3 is TGTGCCAGCCACGGTACCGGGGAGCTGTTTTTT.

On this clonotype itself: Since a much larger clone is just one base distant, this may be a read error. The chain is built from TRBV6-5 and TRBJ2-7; D remains ambiguous. CDR1 is MNHEY, CDR2 SVGAGI, per germline. This CDR3 contains 11 residues. V was shortened by 2 bases and J by 5 bases, with 4 bases between the two germline ends. The CDR3 DNA reads TGTGCCAGCAGTTACCTCAACGAGCAGTACTTC. It specifies CASSYLNEQYF.

The gene calls are TRBV5-1 and TRBJ1-2, with D perhaps matching TRBD1 (6 bases). V was pared by 3 bases and J by 8 bases, with 17 bases between. CDR1 and CDR2 from the germline V gene are SGHRS and YFSETQ. This CDR3 contains 14 residues. CDR3 sequence: CASSSGGGRYGYTF. The CDR3 bases are TGCGCCAGCAGCTCGGGAGGGGGACGGTACGGCTACACCTTC.

CDR3 nucleotides: TGTGCCATCAGTCAGAGCGGCGGGGGACGGTTAAATAGCAATCAGCCCCAGCATTTT. Its protein is CAISQSGGGRLNSNQPQHF. This sequence joins TRBV10-3 and TRBJ1-5; possible D gene TRBD1, 5 bases. Germline values: CDR1 ENHRY, CDR2 SYGVKD. Trimming left V 5 bases short and J 0 bases short, with 23 bases between. This CDR3 comprises 19 residues.

This clonotype occurred many times. The V and J genes are TRBV29-1 and TRBJ2-5; 7 nucleotides line up with TRBD1. V lost 2 bases and J lost 4; bases outside the gene matches: 7. The CDR3 is made up of 14 amino acids. Germline V gene sequence: CDR1 SQVTM, CDR2 ANQGSEA. The CDR3 spells CSVERTGSRETQYF. The CDR3 DNA follows: TGCAGCGTTGAAAGGACAGGTTCTCGAGAGACCCAGTACTTC.

This chain connects TRBV27 to TRBJ2-5; unclear D gene. CDR1 and CDR2 (germline): MNHEY, SMNVEV (reference sequence). Trimming stripped 1 base from V and 0 bases from J, with 9 bases between. This CDR3 is built from 15 residues. The CDR3 region has the DNA TGTGCCAGCAGTTTATATTTCGCAGACCAAGAGACCCAGTACTTC. Encoded protein: CASSLYFADQETQYF.

This rearrangement joins TRBV20-1 to TRBJ1-5; tentative D call: TRBD1 (5 bases). Germline-derived CDR1 and CDR2 are DFQATT and SNEGSKA (reference sequence). V lost 6 bases to trimming and J lost 6 bases, with 21 bases between them. There are 15 residues in the CDR3. The CDR3 DNA reads as TGCAGTGCACCGACCGGGCAGGGCCGCGGTCAGCCCCAGCATTTT. Protein sequence: CSAPTGQGRGQPQHF.

Notes on this clonotype: Mismatch with germline at one junction end may stem from a read error. The chain carries TRBV28 and TRBJ2-7; 7 bases line up with TRBD1. The CDR3 is 14 amino acids. The V gene's germline CDR1 is MDHEN and CDR2 SYDVKM. Here the CDR3 DNA reads TGTGCCAGCAGTTTATATGGACAGGCCTACGACCAGTACTTC. This sequence encodes CASSLYGQAYDQYF.

Many counts were recorded for this clonotype. The rearrangement links TRBV10-3 to TRBJ1-1, with D tentatively TRBD1 (5 bases). V lost 5 bases to trimming and J lost 0 bases, with 13 bases between them. The CDR3 has 15 amino acids. In germline, CDR1 is ENHRY, CDR2 SYGVKD. This CDR3 is CAISKEPTVNTEAFF. In DNA, the CDR3 is TGTGCCATCAGTAAAGAACCGACAGTGAACACTGAAGCTTTCTTT.

About this clonotype itself: A much larger clone lies a single base off, so this may be a read error. J is TRBJ2-3 and V is TRBV6-1; D possibly uses TRBD1 or TRBD2 (5 bases each). V lost 6 bases and J 4 bases, leaving 8 bases between the germline ends. Germline lookup yields CDR1 MNHNS and CDR2 SASEGT. The length of the CDR3 is 12 residues. The CDR3 bases are TGTGCCAGCAGGAGGGACGCAGATACGCAGTATTTT. Its protein is CASRRDADTQYF.

This rearrangement joins TRBV15 to TRBJ2-5, with TRBD2 matching over 11 bases. Germline CDR1 and CDR2: LNHNV and YYDKDF (reference sequence). After removal of 4 bases from V and 1 base from J, the junction contained 2 bases not matched to a gene. There are 15 residues in the CDR3. The CDR3 reads CATSITSGGQETQYF. In nucleotides, the CDR3 is TGTGCCACCAGCATAACTAGCGGGGGCCAAGAGACCCAGTACTTC. The whole variable domain, filled in from reference TRBV15 and TRBJ2-5, reads DAMVIQNPRYQVTQFGKPVTLSCSQTLNHNVMYWYQQKSSQAPKLLFHYYDKDFNNEADTPDNFQSRRPNTSFCFLDIRSPGLGDTAMYLCATSITSGGQETQYFGPGTRLLVL.

This clonotype appeared a few times. The V gene is TRBV9, the J gene TRBJ2-5, with D tentatively TRBD1 (5 bases). Germline V CDR1 and CDR2: SGDLS, YYNGEE. Deletions cut 0 bases from V and 5 bases from J, with 11 bases between. CDR3 length: 14 residues. As DNA, the CDR3 is TGTGCCAGCAGCGTAGCCCAGGGCGGTGAGACCCAGTACTTC. It yields the protein CASSVAQGGETQYF.

In this sample, this clonotype turned up a few times. The chain carries TRBV5-1 and TRBJ1-1; D not certain. The V and J ends lost 0 bases and 0 bases respectively, with 9 bases between them. The CDR3 runs 15 residues. Germline V lookup: CDR1 SGHRS, CDR2 YFSETQ. CDR3 nucleotide sequence: TGCGCCAGCAGCTTGGTTCCCGATATGAACACTGAAGCTTTCTTT. Translation: CASSLVPDMNTEAFF. The whole variable domain, filled in from reference TRBV5-1 and TRBJ1-1, reads KAGVTQTPRYLIKTRGQQVTLSCSPISGHRSVSWYQQTPGQGLQFLFEYFSETQRNKGNFPGRFSGRQFSNSRSEMNVSTLELGDSALYLCASSLVPDMNTEAFFGQGTRLTVV.

The chain carries TRBV12-3 or TRBV12-4 and TRBJ2-5; TRBD1 matches at 8 bases. The CDR3 is 13 amino acids. V gave up 5 bases and J gave up 9 bases; unmatched junction bases: 8. For the CDR3, the DNA is TGTGCCAGCAGTACGGGACAGGCGCGGGCCCAGTACTTC. Translation gives CASSTGQARAQYF.

There are many counts of this clonotype. One end of the junction does not line up with germline, which may come from a read error. V is TRBV5-1 and J is TRBJ2-3, with 8 nucleotides matching TRBD2. Germline V CDR1 and CDR2: SGHRS, YFSETQ. The CDR3 spans 16 residues. In nucleotides, the CDR3 is TGTGCCAGCAGTTTAGCAAGCGGGGGACTAGCAGATACGCAGTATTTT. It encodes CASSLASGGLADTQYF.

On this clonotype itself: A junction end diverges from the germline sequence, so it may reflect a read error. The chain has TRBV5-1 and TRBJ2-7; D is possibly TRBD2 (7 bases). This CDR3 has 15 residues. Germline loops: CDR1 SGHRS, CDR2 YFSETQ. For the CDR3, the DNA is TGCGCCAGCGCAGTGGGGGGGGGCGGCTCCCACGAGCAGTACTTC. It translates to CASAVGGGGSHEQYF.

This clonotype has a handful of counts. The chain uses TRBV12-3 or TRBV12-4 and TRBJ2-3; 16 positions agree with TRBD2. Unmatched junction bases numbered 4, after V lost 6 bases and J lost 4 bases. The CDR3 is 16 residues long. CDR3 sequence: CASRPGTSGRADTQYF. CDR3 bases: TGTGCCAGCAGACCGGGGACTAGCGGGAGGGCAGATACGCAGTATTTT.

The chain links TRBV28 to TRBJ1-5; the D is unclear. V gave up 2 bases and J gave up 8 bases, with 10 bases separating them. This CDR3 contains 13 residues. Germline V gene data show CDR1 as MDHEN and CDR2 as SYDVKM. CDR3 bases: TGTGCCAGCAGTTTACGAGGGTACGAGCCCCAGCATTTT. It translates to CASSLRGYEPQHF.

The chain couples TRBV7-6 to TRBJ2-7; TRBD1 aligns across 7 bases. The CDR3 covers 16 residues. Trimming took 1 base from V and 0 from J; bases not matched to a gene: 6. The germline V gene has CDR1 SGHVS and CDR2 FNYEAQ. DNA for the CDR3: TGTGCCAGCAGCTTAGGTAATGCAGGGGGCTCCTACGAGCAGTACTTC. It translates to CASSLGNAGGSYEQYF. Supplemented by reference TRBV7-6 and TRBJ2-7, the full variable domain reads GAGVSQSPRYKVTKRGQDVALRCDPISGHVSLYWYRQALGQGPEFLTYFNYEAQQDKSGLPNDRFSAERPEGSISTLTIQRTEQRDSAMYRCASSLGNAGGSYEQYFGPGTRLTVT.

This clonotype was counted between two and nine times. The V and J genes are TRBV5-1 and TRBJ2-7; 8 bases match TRBD1. Germline V lookup: CDR1 SGHRS, CDR2 YFSETQ. CDR3 length: 13 residues. Trimming cost V 2 bases and J 5 bases; bases outside gene matches: 3. The CDR3: CASSFLQGDEQYF. The CDR3 DNA reads as TGCGCCAGCAGCTTCCTACAGGGGGACGAGCAGTACTTC.

This clonotype was seen a few times. This chain links TRBV20-1 with TRBJ2-3; TRBD2 matches 8 bases. V lost 4 bases, J lost 7 bases, and 7 bases stayed unmatched. The CDR3 totals 13 residues. Germline V gene sequence: CDR1 DFQATT, CDR2 SNEGSKA (reference sequence). The CDR3 spells CSAKSGGYNTQYF. CDR3 coding DNA: TGCAGTGCTAAAAGCGGGGGCTATAATACGCAGTATTTT.

The chain recombines TRBV27 with TRBJ2-2; 10 nucleotides line up with TRBD1. Germline lookup yields CDR1 MNHEY and CDR2 SMNVEV (reference sequence). The CDR3 has 14 amino acids. V was clipped by 7 bases and J by 6 bases; unmatched bases: 5. CDR3 protein: CASKKGQGSGELFF. CDR3 bases: TGTGCCAGCAAAAAGGGACAGGGGTCCGGGGAGCTGTTTTTT.

This clonotype was seen only a few times. The chain carries TRBV4-3 and TRBJ2-1; 7 nucleotides align to TRBD2. Germline CDR1 and CDR2: LGHNA and YSLEER. V was clipped by 4 bases and J by 6 bases; unmatched bases: 9. This CDR3 region has 15 residues. The CDR3 sequence is CASSLVGGVGNEQFF. Written as DNA, the CDR3 is TGCGCCAGCAGCCTGGTTGGGGGGGTGGGCAATGAGCAGTTCTTC.

The V and J genes are TRBV6-2 or TRBV6-3 and TRBJ1-1; D unresolved. Trimming pared 6 bases from V and 6 bases from J, leaving 14 bases between. From germline, CDR1 is MNHEY and CDR2 SVGEGT. CDR3 length equals 13 residues. The CDR3, as DNA: TGTGCCAGCAGCCAGGTCCCGAGCTCTGAAGCTTTCTTT. This sequence encodes CASSQVPSSEAFF.

This clonotype showed up just a few times. The chain joins TRBV29-1 to TRBJ1-4, with D hard to call. Trimming cost V 0 bases and J 8 bases, with 13 bases left between them. The CDR3 spans 14 residues. CDR1 and CDR2 from the germline V gene are SQVTM and ANQGSEA. The CDR3 DNA reads TGCAGCGTTGAAGATGCGGGAGGGCGGGAAAAACTGTTTTTT. It encodes CSVEDAGGREKLFF. The variable domain in full, with the rest retrieved from reference TRBV29-1 and TRBJ1-4, is SAVISQKPSRDICQRGTSLTIQCQVDSQVTMMFWYRQQPGQSLTLIATANQGSEATYESGFVIDKFPISRPNLTFSTLTVSNMSPEDSSIYLCSVEDAGGREKLFFGSGTQLSVL.

The rearrangement joins TRBV4-2 to TRBJ2-5, with D perhaps TRBD2 (6 bases). Germline lookup yields CDR1 LGHNA and CDR2 YNFKEQ. The CDR3 is 16 amino acids. Trimming left V 0 bases short and J 4 bases short, with 15 bases between. This CDR3 reads CASSQDPGSLGETQYF. Written as DNA, the CDR3 is TGTGCCAGCAGCCAAGATCCCGGGAGCTTGGGAGAGACCCAGTACTTC.